The 9 T cell receptor beta chains below all came from one sample that was sequenced in a study of blood T cell repertoires in COVID-19. Method: immunoSEQ multiplex PCR; TCRdb's copy keeps in-frame clones and lacks some. The sample includes roughly 240,000 clones, 86% of them seen just once. Material for sequencing was peripheral blood. The receptors here all came from a woman aged 55-70 years who had recovered from COVID-19.

The rearrangement joins TRBV27 to TRBJ2-3, with 14 bases aligning to TRBD2. V trimming: 5 bases; J trimming: 3 bases; junction bases outside the gene matches: 7. This CDR3 has 17 residues. Germline CDR1 and CDR2: MNHEY and SMNVEV (reference sequence). The CDR3 spells CASSLGLAGVRTDTQYF. Written as DNA, the CDR3 is TGTGCCAGCAGTCTGGGACTAGCGGGGGTCAGGACAGATACGCAGTATTTT.

The V call is TRBV4-3, the J call TRBJ2-7, with a tentative D call TRBD1 (5 bases). V lost 3 bases to trimming and J lost 1 base, with 10 bases between them. The length of the CDR3 is 14 residues. Germline-derived CDR1 and CDR2 are LGHNA and YSLEER. CDR3 loop: CASSQDTSSYEQYF. The DNA for the CDR3 is TGCGCCAGCAGCCAGGACACAAGTTCCTACGAGCAGTACTTC.

The gene calls are TRBV11-2 and TRBJ2-3; a possible D gene is TRBD1 (6 bases). The V end lost 4 bases, the J end lost 2 bases, and 10 bases lay between the germline ends. Germline CDR1 is SGHAT and CDR2 is FQNNGV. This CDR3 spans 14 amino acids. The CDR3 nucleotides are TGTGCCAGCAGCTCTGACAGGAACACAGATACGCAGTATTTT. This translates into CASSSDRNTDTQYF.

This clone was seen once. The V call is TRBV5-1, the J call TRBJ2-1; 14 nucleotides match TRBD2. This CDR3 has 15 residues. Germline CDR1 SGHRS, CDR2 YFSETQ. The V gene end was trimmed by 3 bases and the J gene end by 5 bases; junction bases not matched to a gene: 1. CDR3: CASSWGLAGDNEQFF. Here the CDR3 DNA reads TGCGCCAGCAGCTGGGGACTAGCGGGGGACAATGAGCAGTTCTTC. Drawing the rest from reference TRBV5-1 and TRBJ2-1, the complete variable domain is KAGVTQTPRYLIKTRGQQVTLSCSPISGHRSVSWYQQTPGQGLQFLFEYFSETQRNKGNFPGRFSGRQFSNSRSEMNVSTLELGDSALYLCASSWGLAGDNEQFFGPGTRLTVL.

This chain connects TRBV7-8 to TRBJ1-1; unclear D gene. The CDR3 runs 15 residues. In germline, CDR1 is SGHVS, CDR2 FQNEAQ. V lost 1 base, J lost 4 bases, and 13 bases lay in between. The CDR3 loop reads CASSLVIGRSTEAFF. In nucleotides, the CDR3 is TGTGCCAGCAGCTTAGTCATTGGGCGTAGCACTGAAGCTTTCTTT. The whole variable domain, filled in from reference TRBV7-8 and TRBJ1-1, reads GAGVSQSPRYKVAKRGQDVALRCDPISGHVSLFWYQQALGQGPEFLTYFQNEAQLDKSGLPSDRFFAERPEGSVSTLKIQRTQQEDSAVYLCASSLVIGRSTEAFFGQGTRLTVV.

This sequence joins TRBV7-9 and TRBJ2-1, with 9 bases lining up with TRBD1. V trimming: 4 bases; J trimming: 5 bases; junction bases outside the gene matches: 9. Germline assignment: CDR1 SEHNR and CDR2 FQNEAQ (reference sequence). The CDR3 is 16 amino acids. The CDR3 reads CASSSRTGVSDNEQFF. As DNA, the CDR3 is TGTGCCAGCAGCTCCCGGACAGGGGTCAGCGACAATGAGCAGTTCTTC.

J is TRBJ2-2 and V is TRBV5-6, with D hard to call. Germline V gene lookup returns CDR1 SGHDT and CDR2 YYEEEE. Trimming stripped 1 base from V and 6 bases from J, with 7 bases between. This CDR3 comprises 13 residues. CDR3 protein: CASSLSRSGELFF. CDR3 in DNA: TGTGCCAGCAGCTTGTCTCGGTCCGGGGAGCTGTTTTTT.

The chain employs TRBV13 and TRBJ1-3; no definite D call. Germline V gene lookup returns CDR1 PRHDT and CDR2 FYEKMQ (reference sequence). Trimming took off 3 bases at V and 3 bases at J, with 6 bases between the two ends. The CDR3 is made up of 13 amino acids. The CDR3 loop is CASSLGLGNTIYF. In DNA, the CDR3 is TGTGCCAGCAGCTTGGGCCTTGGAAACACCATATATTTT.

This clone has a single count. This chain uses TRBV9 with TRBJ2-1, with 7 bases lining up with TRBD2. The trim removed 7 bases at V and 1 base at J, leaving 2 bases unmatched. There are 13 residues in the CDR3. In germline, CDR1 is SGDLS, CDR2 YYNGEE. The CDR3: CASGGVSYNEQFF. The CDR3 nucleotides read TGTGCCAGCGGGGGGGTATCCTACAATGAGCAGTTCTTC.